Listed below are T cell receptor beta chains from one sample, sequenced in a study of T cells in Graves' hyperthyroidism and ophthalmopathy. TCRdb re-called the multiplex PCR reads through MiXCR, storing one row per CDR3 protein. The data hold hundreds of thousands of distinct CDR3 sequences, with about 15% observed a single time. Source material: blood. These TCRs come from a woman between 18 and 30 years old with Graves' hyperthyroidism. Both conserved end residues are part of each CDR3. Fields, in order: V gene, J gene, clone size, D gene, CDR3 protein, CDR3 DNA. A D gene is named only where the DNA matches it firmly. For some rows the clone size is stated as once, few or many, or as a class when expanded; others skip it.

V: TRBV2
J: TRBJ2-1
size: many
D: .
CDR3: CASSQGGVNNEQFF
DNA: TGTGCCAGCAGTCAGGGGGGGGTGAACAATGAGCAGTTCTTC

V: TRBV20-1
J: TRBJ2-7
size: many
D: TRBD2
CDR3: CSARDGLAGFTYEQYF
DNA: TGCAGTGCTAGAGATGGCCTAGCGGGGTTCACCTACGAGCAGTACTTC

V: TRBV9
J: TRBJ1-1
size: few
D: .
CDR3: CTSSEGVGRNTEAFF
DNA: TGTACCAGCAGCGAGGGGGTGGGGAGGAACACTGAAGCTTTCTTT

V: TRBV6-2/TRBV6-3
J: TRBJ1-3
size: .
D: .
CDR3: CASSYSSRAGSGNTIYF
DNA: TGTGCCAGCAGTTACTCGAGCAGGGCAGGGTCTGGAAACACCATATATTTT

V: TRBV5-6
J: TRBJ2-1
size: .
D: TRBD1
CDR3: CASSYGTAEQFF
DNA: TGTGCCAGCAGCTACGGGACAGCTGAGCAGTTCTTC

V: TRBV7-2
J: TRBJ2-7
size: few
D: .
CDR3: CASSALRGLSYEQYF
DNA: TGTGCCAGCAGCGCCTTACGGGGCCTATCCTACGAGCAGTACTTC

V: TRBV12-3/TRBV12-4
J: TRBJ2-5
size: many
D: .
CDR3: CASSPARAQAGETQYF
DNA: TGTGCCAGCAGCCCCGCACGGGCACAGGCGGGAGAGACCCAGTACTTC

V: TRBV7-2
J: TRBJ1-1
size: many
D: .
CDR3: CASSLVSGRGEAFF
DNA: TGTGCCAGCAGCTTAGTCTCAGGGCGGGGGGAAGCTTTCTTT

V: TRBV18
J: TRBJ1-2
size: many
D: TRBD1
CDR3: CASSLRDRANYGYTF
DNA: TGTGCCAGCTCACTCCGGGACAGAGCTAACTATGGCTACACCTTC

V: TRBV29-1
J: TRBJ1-4
size: .
D: TRBD1
CDR3: CSVERGQGGEKLFF
DNA: TGCAGCGTTGAAAGGGGACAGGGTGGAGAAAAACTGTTTTTT

V: TRBV5-1
J: TRBJ2-3
size: many
D: .
CDR3: CASSSRPVEDTQYF
DNA: TGCGCCAGCAGCTCCCGACCTGTCGAAGATACGCAGTATTTT

V: TRBV5-1
J: TRBJ2-2
size: few
D: .
CDR3: CASSPELLNTGELFF
DNA: TGCGCCAGCAGTCCGGAGCTCCTAAACACCGGGGAGCTGTTTTTT

V: TRBV2
J: TRBJ1-5
size: many
D: .
CDR3: CASSRRNSNQPQHF
DNA: TGTGCCAGCAGTCGACGGAATAGCAATCAGCCCCAGCATTTT

V: TRBV6-5
J: TRBJ2-1
size: few
D: TRBD1
CDR3: CASSYRGQGEGTEQFF
DNA: TGTGCCAGCAGTTACCGCGGACAGGGTGAAGGGACTGAGCAGTTCTTC

V: TRBV18
J: TRBJ1-1
size: many
D: .
CDR3: CASSLSQARKYTEAFF
DNA: TGTGCCAGCTCACTCAGCCAGGCACGGAAGTACACTGAAGCTTTCTTT

V: TRBV25-1
J: TRBJ2-2
size: few
D: .
CDR3: CASTRGGELFF
DNA: TGTGCCAGCACCAGGGGCGGGGAGCTGTTTTTT

V: TRBV12-3/TRBV12-4
J: TRBJ2-5
size: many
D: TRBD2
CDR3: CASSPTGGRQETQYF
DNA: TGTGCCAGCAGTCCCACGGGGGGGCGCCAAGAGACCCAGTACTTC

V: TRBV2
J: TRBJ2-7
size: .
D: TRBD2
CDR3: CASKGLASYEQYF
DNA: TGTGCCAGCAAGGGACTAGCAAGCTACGAGCAGTACTTC

V: TRBV12-3/TRBV12-4
J: TRBJ1-5
size: few
D: .
CDR3: CASNLFGQPQHF
DNA: TGTGCCAGCAATCTATTTGGGCAGCCCCAGCATTTT

V: TRBV10-2
J: TRBJ2-2
size: few
D: .
CDR3: CASTRTGGSPGELFF
DNA: TGCGCCAGCACCCGAACAGGAGGAAGTCCCGGGGAGCTGTTTTTT

V: TRBV7-8
J: TRBJ1-2
size: many
D: .
CDR3: CASTFVGGQGYTF
DNA: TGTGCCAGCACCTTCGTTGGGGGGCAAGGCTACACCTTC

V: TRBV15
J: TRBJ2-5
size: few
D: TRBD2
CDR3: CATSRDTGGETQYF
DNA: TGTGCCACCAGCAGAGATACGGGGGGGGAGACCCAGTACTTC

V: TRBV5-6
J: TRBJ2-7
size: many
D: TRBD1
CDR3: CASTSRDRPWEQYF
DNA: TGTGCCAGCACCTCGAGGGACAGACCCTGGGAGCAGTACTTC

V: TRBV11-2
J: TRBJ1-2
size: .
D: .
CDR3: CASRPGLLYYGYTF
DNA: TGTGCCAGCAGGCCCGGACTTCTCTACTATGGCTACACCTTC

V: TRBV20-1
J: TRBJ2-1
size: .
D: TRBD2
CDR3: CSARDYRLAVGSYNEQFF
DNA: TGCAGTGCTAGAGATTATCGACTAGCGGTGGGCTCCTACAATGAGCAGTTCTTC

V: TRBV29-1
J: TRBJ2-3
size: many
D: TRBD1
CDR3: CSVGTGGDTQYF
DNA: TGCAGCGTAGGGACAGGGGGAGATACGCAGTATTTT

V: TRBV3-1
J: TRBJ1-1
size: many
D: TRBD1
CDR3: CASSPRTGTVSTEAFF
DNA: TGTGCCAGCAGCCCTAGGACAGGGACGGTCAGCACTGAAGCTTTCTTT

V: TRBV28
J: TRBJ1-2
size: many
D: .
CDR3: CASNGATYGYTF
DNA: TGTGCCAGTAATGGGGCGACTTATGGCTACACCTTC

V: TRBV5-1
J: TRBJ2-7
size: many
D: .
CDR3: CASRGWGSGAYEQYF
DNA: TGCGCCAGCAGGGGGTGGGGTAGCGGTGCCTACGAGCAGTACTTC

V: TRBV15
J: TRBJ1-5
size: many
D: .
CDR3: CATSRDGSRTASTQHF
DNA: TGTGCCACCAGCAGAGATGGGTCAAGGACAGCCAGCACCCAGCATTTT

V: TRBV4-1
J: TRBJ1-1
size: many
D: .
CDR3: CASSSPTVRTEAFF
DNA: TGCGCCAGCAGCTCCCCGACGGTCCGCACTGAAGCTTTCTTT

V: TRBV3-1
J: TRBJ2-1
size: many
D: .
CDR3: CASSLGRFQFF
DNA: TGTGCCAGCAGCCTCGGGCGGTTTCAGTTCTTC

V: TRBV15
J: TRBJ2-3
size: .
D: .
CDR3: CATSRDSDSTQYF
DNA: TGTGCCACCAGCAGAGATTCGGACAGTACGCAGTATTTT

V: TRBV19
J: TRBJ1-5
size: many
D: TRBD1
CDR3: CASSIPPRQGSNQPQHF
DNA: TGTGCCAGTAGTATTCCCCCAAGACAGGGTAGCAATCAGCCCCAGCATTTT

V: TRBV28
J: TRBJ2-7
size: .
D: TRBD1
CDR3: CASTGQGADEQYF
DNA: TGTGCCAGCACGGGACAGGGAGCCGACGAGCAGTACTTC

V: TRBV30
J: TRBJ2-2
size: .
D: TRBD1
CDR3: CAWSERGQETGELFF
DNA: TGTGCCTGGAGTGAGAGGGGGCAGGAGACCGGGGAGCTGTTTTTT

V: TRBV6-6
J: TRBJ2-2
size: many
D: .
CDR3: CASSYLRGGTGELFF
DNA: TGTGCCAGCAGTTACCTAAGGGGGGGCACCGGGGAGCTGTTTTTT

V: TRBV28
J: TRBJ2-7
size: many
D: TRBD1
CDR3: CASSSPTGGLTYEQYF
DNA: TGTGCCAGCAGTTCACCGACAGGGGGCCTAACCTACGAGCAGTACTTC

V: TRBV5-5
J: TRBJ1-2
size: many
D: .
CDR3: CASSKSSVYGYTF
DNA: TGTGCCAGCAGCAAAAGTAGCGTCTATGGCTACACCTTC

V: TRBV2
J: TRBJ2-3
size: many
D: TRBD2
CDR3: CASSEASGGHPSTDTQYF
DNA: TGTGCCAGCAGTGAGGCTAGCGGGGGCCACCCTAGCACAGATACGCAGTATTTT

V: TRBV7-9
J: TRBJ1-1
size: few
D: .
CDR3: CASSLGGAGAFF
DNA: TGTGCCAGCAGCTTAGGGGGCGCGGGAGCTTTCTTT

V: TRBV12-3/TRBV12-4
J: TRBJ2-2
size: few
D: .
CDR3: CASTGRSNTGELFF
DNA: TGTGCCAGCACGGGACGGTCGAACACCGGGGAGCTGTTTTTT

V: TRBV27
J: TRBJ2-5
size: many
D: TRBD1
CDR3: CASSSFRIGTGAQETQYF
DNA: TGTGCCAGCAGTTCCTTCCGGATCGGGACAGGGGCACAAGAGACCCAGTACTTC

V: TRBV10-1
J: TRBJ1-1
size: many
D: .
CDR3: CASNQIRQPENTEAFF
DNA: TGCGCCAGCAATCAAATCCGACAGCCGGAGAACACTGAAGCTTTCTTT

V: TRBV2
J: TRBJ1-2
size: many
D: .
CDR3: CASSVVGSNGYTF
DNA: TGTGCCAGCAGTGTTGTTGGTAGTAATGGCTACACCTTC

V: TRBV11-2
J: TRBJ2-1
size: few
D: .
CDR3: CASSLTGFYNEQFF
DNA: TGTGCCAGCAGCTTAACGGGATTCTACAATGAGCAGTTCTTC

V: TRBV3-2
J: TRBJ2-7
size: .
D: .
CDR3: CASSHPYGSYEQYF
DNA: TGTGCCAGCAGCCATCCTTACGGGTCCTACGAGCAGTACTTC

V: TRBV12-3/TRBV12-4
J: TRBJ2-7
size: many
D: .
CDR3: CASSFSTGWGYEQYF
DNA: TGTGCCAGCAGTTTCTCGACAGGCTGGGGATACGAGCAGTACTTC

V: TRBV5-1
J: TRBJ2-2
size: once
D: TRBD2
CDR3: CASREASGALDTGELFF
DNA: TGCGCCAGCAGAGAGGCTAGCGGGGCCCTAGACACCGGGGAGCTGTTTTTT

V: TRBV5-1
J: TRBJ1-1
size: many
D: .
CDR3: CASSYYTGPNTEAFF
DNA: TGCGCCAGCAGCTACTACACAGGTCCTAACACTGAAGCTTTCTTT

V: TRBV6-6
J: TRBJ2-7
size: .
D: TRBD2
CDR3: CASSYSTLAGTEQYF
DNA: TGTGCCAGCAGTTACTCGACACTAGCGGGGACCGAGCAGTACTTC

V: TRBV19
J: TRBJ1-5
size: .
D: .
CDR3: CATSAPGVSNQPQHF
DNA: TGTGCCACAAGCGCCCCAGGAGTTAGCAATCAGCCCCAGCATTTT

V: TRBV4-1
J: TRBJ1-1
size: .
D: .
CDR3: CASSRNLSPGTGNTEAFF
DNA: TGCGCCAGCAGCCGAAACCTCTCTCCCGGGACGGGTAACACTGAAGCTTTCTTT

V: TRBV10-3
J: TRBJ1-1
size: many
D: .
CDR3: CAISENRGTTNTEAFF
DNA: TGTGCCATCAGTGAGAACCGGGGAACTACGAACACTGAAGCTTTCTTT